This entry lists 12 T cell receptor beta chains sequenced from one sample in a study of post-analysis software for immune sequencing data. Presence of unique molecular identifiers characterized the TCR beta cDNA libraries. TCRdb re-analysed the PCR reads in MiXCR, keeping a single row per CDR3 protein. The repertoire holds 650,000 to 850,000 distinct CDR3 sequences, around 45% seen once, with roughly 5% in the top ten. Study-wide findings and caveats: About five TRBV segments appeared more often in patients than in controls, and TRBV5-6, TRBV5-1 and TRBV20-1 were among these.

Antigens of these TCRs are unknown. The sequenced sample was blood. The receptors were sampled from a girl under 18 with multiple sclerosis.

The chain combines TRBV6-1 with TRBJ1-4, with D hard to call. CDR1 is MNHNS, CDR2 SASEGT, per germline. The V gene lost 0 bases and the J gene lost 2 bases, with 13 bases spanning the gap. The CDR3 consists of 17 residues. CDR3 in DNA: TGTGCCAGCAGTGAAGCGTACTACAGTAACACTAATGAAAAACTGTTTTTT. Protein sequence: CASSEAYYSNTNEKLFF.

This sequence joins TRBV10-3 and TRBJ2-5; 7 nucleotides align to TRBD2. This CDR3 has 12 residues. Trimming at V came to 10 bases and at J to 2 bases, leaving 4 bases not matched to a gene. CDR1 and CDR2 from the germline V gene are ENHRY and SYGVKD. The CDR3 spells CATAGVQETQYF. The CDR3 coding sequence is TGTGCCACGGCGGGGGTACAAGAGACCCAGTACTTC.

A few counts support this clonotype. The V call is TRBV27, the J call TRBJ2-1, with 9 bases identical to TRBD2. CDR3 size: 14 residues. The ends lost 4 bases at V and 10 bases at J; junction bases unmatched: 8. Germline V gives CDR1 MNHEY, CDR2 SMNVEV (reference sequence). The CDR3 protein is CASSSGGRAGEQFF. The CDR3 region has the DNA TGTGCCAGCAGTTCTGGCGGGAGGGCCGGGGAGCAGTTCTTC.

The gene calls are TRBV4-2 and TRBJ2-7; no clear D. This CDR3 comprises 12 residues. Germline assignment: CDR1 LGHNA and CDR2 YNFKEQ. V lost 0 bases and J 5 bases, leaving 5 bases between the germline ends. CDR3 DNA: TGTGCCAGCAGCCAAGATAGGAACGAGCAGTACTTC. Protein product: CASSQDRNEQYF.

This chain connects TRBV21-1 to TRBJ2-2; the tabulated D call, TRBD2, remains unverified against the DNA. TRBV21-1 is deemed a pseudogene. The CDR3 totals 17 residues. This CDR3 is CASSKVHAPAGGGELFF. The CDR3 DNA reads as TGTGCCAGCAGCAAAGTACACGCGCCAGCGGGAGGTGGGGAGCTGTTTTTT.

The chain uses TRBV6-1 and TRBJ2-1; TRBD2 matches at 10 bases. With V trimmed by 3 bases and J by 5 bases, 10 bases remained unmatched. Germline V gene sequence: CDR1 MNHNS, CDR2 SASEGT. CDR3 length equals 17 residues. CDR3 sequence reads: CASSEHETGLANNEQFF. CDR3 coding DNA: TGTGCCAGCAGTGAGCACGAAACGGGACTAGCGAACAATGAGCAGTTCTTC.

The chain uses TRBV9 and TRBJ1-1; D possibly corresponds to TRBD1 (6 bases). Trimming took 3 bases from V and 10 from J, leaving 16 bases between them. This CDR3 contains 13 residues. CDR1 is SGDLS and CDR2 is YYNGEE in the germline V gene. As DNA, the CDR3 is TGTGCCAGCAGCGCGAGCTCTTCAGGGGTAGCTTTCTTT. It specifies CASSASSSGVAFF. Variable domain in full (rest from reference TRBV9 and TRBJ1-1): DSGVTQTPKHLITATGQRVTLRCSPRSGDLSVYWYQQSLDQGLQFLIQYYNGEERAKGNILERFSAQQFPDLHSELNLSSLELGDSALYFCASSASSSGVAFFGQGTRLTVV.

This clonotype appeared a few times. This rearrangement joins TRBV7-2 to TRBJ2-1; TRBD2 aligns across 8 bases. This CDR3 spans 16 amino acids. The V and J ends lost 2 bases and 9 bases, in that order; junction bases with no gene match: 12. Per the germline V gene, CDR1 is SGHTA and CDR2 is FQGNSA. CDR3 amino acids: CASSLWGQAGDVEQFF. In DNA form, the CDR3 reads TGTGCCAGCAGCTTATGGGGTCAAGCGGGAGATGTTGAGCAGTTCTTC.

The J gene is TRBJ1-3, the V gene TRBV12-3 or TRBV12-4, with D hard to call. V gave up 0 bases and J gave up 2 bases, with 8 bases separating them. There are 15 residues in the CDR3. The CDR3, as DNA: TGTGCCAGCAGTTTAGCCGGAGGGCCTGGAAACACCATATATTTT. Amino acid sequence: CASSLAGGPGNTIYF.

The chain is built from TRBV20-1 and TRBJ1-4; tentatively, D is TRBD1 (6 bases). Trimming left V 3 bases short and J 6 bases short, with 11 bases between. This CDR3 comprises 13 residues. The germline gives CDR1 DFQATT, CDR2 SNEGSKA (reference sequence). This CDR3 reads CSARDSMDEKLFF. The DNA of the CDR3 is TGCAGTGCTAGGGACAGTATGGATGAAAAACTGTTTTTT.

CDR3 sequence (DNA): TGTGCCAGCAGCTCCGGGACTAGCAGCACCGGGGAGCTGTTTTTT. This sequence encodes CASSSGTSSTGELFF. V gene TRBV7-6 combines with J gene TRBJ2-2; the match to TRBD2 covers 9 bases. Germline loops: CDR1 SGHVS, CDR2 FNYEAQ. The CDR3 sequence is 15 residues long. V lost 4 bases and J lost 4; bases outside the gene matches: 4.

The rearrangement joins TRBV15 to TRBJ2-7; 7 nucleotides line up with TRBD2. Trimming took 0 bases from V and 0 from J; bases not matched to a gene: 8. Germline V gene sequence: CDR1 LNHNV, CDR2 YYDKDF (reference sequence). The CDR3 length is 17 residues. The CDR3, as DNA: TGTGCCACCAGCAGAGATCTTACTAGCGATAGCTCCTACGAGCAGTACTTC. Protein: CATSRDLTSDSSYEQYF.